One and the same sample provided the 18 T cell receptor beta chains below, sequenced in a study of blood T cell repertoires in COVID-19. Here immunoSEQ multiplex PCR was the method, and the copy in TCRdb shows in-frame clones only, minus some. The sample contains 150,000 or so clones, 90% of which appear only once. What was sequenced was peripheral blood. The receptor source for this set is a man aged 55 to 70 with active or convalescent COVID-19.

V gene TRBV19 combines with J gene TRBJ1-3, with TRBD1 matching over 8 bases. CDR1 is LNHDA, CDR2 SQIVND, per germline (reference sequence). The J segment lost 0 bases and the V segment lost 5 bases, leaving 6 bases of the junction unmatched. The CDR3 runs 16 residues. CDR3 coding DNA: TGTGCCAGTAGTGCAGCAACAGGGGGCTCTGGAAACACCATATATTTT. Translating it yields CASSAATGGSGNTIYF.

The chain couples TRBV12-5 to TRBJ1-3, with D possibly being TRBD1 (6 bases). The germline V and J ends were trimmed by 0 bases and 1 base, with 16 bases remaining between them. The germline V gene has CDR1 LGHNT and CDR2 FRNRAP. The CDR3 runs to 18 residues. The CDR3 DNA reads as TGTGCTAGTGGTTTGGTTCTAATTCCGGGACAATCTGGAAACACCATATATTTT. Protein: CASGLVLIPGQSGNTIYF.

The V call is TRBV18, the J call TRBJ2-2, with D perhaps matching TRBD1 (6 bases). CDR1 is KGHSH and CDR2 is LQKENI in the germline V gene. CDR3 length: 16 amino acids. Trimming pared 2 bases from V and 0 bases from J, leaving 10 bases between. In DNA, the CDR3 is TGTGCCAGCTCACCATTTTACAGGGCGAACACCGGGGAGCTGTTTTTT. Its translation: CASSPFYRANTGELFF.

This sequence joins TRBV21-1 and TRBJ1-2; TRBD1 is taken as the D call from the table, unchecked against the DNA. TRBV21-1 is a pseudogene segment. This CDR3 region has 18 residues. Written as DNA, the CDR3 is TGTGCCAGCAGCAAATTGCTCCGGATGGGGCAGGCATACTATGGCTACACCTTC. Translated, it gives CASSKLLRMGQAYYGYTF.

This clone was counted between two and nine times. V and J are TRBV4-2 and TRBJ2-7; the D gene is possibly TRBD2 (5 bases). Germline loops: CDR1 LGHNA, CDR2 YNFKEQ. This CDR3 contains 15 residues. V was pared by 0 bases and J by 0 bases, with 9 bases between. CDR3 DNA sequence: TGTGCCAGCAGCCAAGACCGGGGTGGCTCCTACGAGCAGTACTTC. Residues: CASSQDRGGSYEQYF.

The genes are TRBV18 and TRBJ2-7; 9 positions agree with TRBD1. The germline V gene encodes CDR1 KGHSH and CDR2 LQKENI. CDR3 length equals 17 residues. After removal of 2 bases from V and 4 bases from J, the junction contained 12 bases not matched to a gene. CDR3 DNA: TGTGCCAGCTCACCATTCGATGCCGGGACAGGGATTTACGAGCAGTACTTC. As protein: CASSPFDAGTGIYEQYF.

This clone was detected once. The chain joins TRBV12-3 or TRBV12-4 to TRBJ1-1; 8 bases are shared with TRBD1. J gave up 4 bases and V 4 bases, and 2 bases lay outside the gene matches. The length of the CDR3 is 13 residues. Here the CDR3 reads CASSSGQGTEAFF. Written as DNA, the CDR3 is TGTGCCAGCAGTTCCGGACAGGGCACTGAAGCTTTCTTT.

The V gene is TRBV5-1, the J gene TRBJ1-4, with TRBD1 matching 7 bases. The CDR3 extends over 16 amino acids. The germline gives CDR1 SGHRS, CDR2 YFSETQ. The junction had 9 bases not matched to a gene; V was cut back by 0 bases and J by 7 bases. The DNA of the CDR3 is TGCGCCAGCAGCTTGGACACAGGGGAACAAGGTGAAAAACTGTTTTTT. This gives the protein CASSLDTGEQGEKLFF.

This clone was picked up one time. J is TRBJ2-1 and V is TRBV30; 10 bases are shared with TRBD2. Germline values: CDR1 GTSNPN, CDR2 SVGIG (reference sequence). The CDR3 runs 14 residues. Trimming at V came to 2 bases and at J to 8 bases, leaving 6 bases not matched to a gene. CDR3 protein: CAWSSGTSADEQFF. The CDR3 bases are TGTGCCTGGAGTTCCGGGACTAGCGCCGATGAGCAGTTCTTC.

The chain combines TRBV7-9 with TRBJ2-1; TRBD2 aligns across 10 bases. Germline V CDR1 and CDR2: SEHNR, FQNEAQ (reference sequence). With 5 bases clipped from V and 7 bases from J, the junction kept 5 bases outside the gene matches. The CDR3 has 14 amino acids. The CDR3, as DNA: TGTGCCAGCAGCCAAGCGGGAGGGCCAAATGAGCAGTTCTTC. Its protein is CASSQAGGPNEQFF.

The rearrangement links TRBV19 to TRBJ1-5, with D tentatively TRBD1 (5 bases). Per germline, CDR1 LNHDA and CDR2 SQIVND (reference sequence). Trimming cost V 6 bases and J 0 bases, with 15 bases left between them. This CDR3 comprises 16 residues. The CDR3 DNA reads as TGTGCCAGTAGGATCTGGGGGAGGAATAGCAATCAGCCCCAGCATTTT. Residues: CASRIWGRNSNQPQHF.

The genes are TRBV6-5 and TRBJ1-2; D may be TRBD1 (6 bases). The CDR3 loop spans 14 amino acids. The germline gives CDR1 MNHEY, CDR2 SVGAGI. V was clipped by 5 bases and J by 4 bases, with 14 bases between them. The CDR3 spells CASSNREGGYGYTF. DNA of the CDR3: TGTGCCAGCAGTAACAGGGAGGGGGGCTATGGCTACACCTTC.

This chain links TRBV19 with TRBJ1-2; tentatively, D is TRBD1 (5 bases). This CDR3 is built from 14 residues. Germline lookup yields CDR1 LNHDA and CDR2 SQIVND (reference sequence). Trimming took 4 bases from V and 5 from J, leaving 14 bases between them. The CDR3 nucleotides are TGTGCCAGTAGTACTCGCAGGGCTGGGTATGGCTACACCTTC. It is translated as CASSTRRAGYGYTF. Variable domain in full (rest from reference TRBV19 and TRBJ1-2): DGGITQSPKYLFRKEGQNVTLSCEQNLNHDAMYWYRQDPGQGLRLIYYSQIVNDFQKGDIAEGYSVSREKKESFPLTVTSAQKNPTAFYLCASSTRRAGYGYTFGSGTRLTVV.

The rearrangement joins TRBV5-4 to TRBJ2-2; D is unresolved. Trimming cost V 3 bases and J 2 bases, with 11 bases left between them. This CDR3 region has 15 residues. Germline V gene sequence: CDR1 SGHNT, CDR2 YYREEE (reference sequence). CDR3 sequence (DNA): TGTGCCAGCAGCTCTGAAAAGCACAACACCGGGGAGCTGTTTTTT. Amino acids: CASSSEKHNTGELFF.

The V call is TRBV7-2, the J call TRBJ2-3; TRBD1 is a possible D gene (7 bases). This CDR3 contains 17 residues. Trimming removed 5 bases at V and 4 bases at J, with 22 bases between. Germline CDR1 and CDR2: SGHTA and FQGNSA. For the CDR3, the DNA is TGTGCCAGCAGCCGCCGGGGGTCGCCAGGGGGTTCAGATACGCAGTATTTT. The encoded protein is CASSRRGSPGGSDTQYF. Drawing the rest from reference TRBV7-2 and TRBJ2-3, the complete variable domain is GAGVSQSPSNKVTEKGKDVELRCDPISGHTALYWYRQSLGQGLEFLIYFQGNSAPDKSGLPSDRFSAERTGGSVSTLTIQRTQQEDSAVYLCASSRRGSPGGSDTQYFGPGTRLTVL.

This sequence joins TRBV6-5 and TRBJ2-7; maybe TRBD1 (5 bases). This CDR3 contains 13 residues. CDR1 is MNHEY, CDR2 SVGAGI, per germline. Trimming removed 5 bases from V and 4 bases from J, with 12 bases in between. CDR3 in amino acids: CASSRTGRYEQYF. The CDR3 DNA reads as TGTGCCAGCAGTCGCACAGGACGGTACGAGCAGTACTTC.

The chain combines TRBV7-2 with TRBJ2-2; 11 bases line up with TRBD2. J was trimmed by 6 bases and V by 2 bases; bases with no gene match: 8. Germline V gene data show CDR1 as SGHTA and CDR2 as FQGNSA. The CDR3 extends over 17 amino acids. The CDR3 DNA reads as TGTGCCAGCAGCTTATTCCCTAGCGGGGGGTCTTCCGGGGAGCTGTTTTTT. Translation: CASSLFPSGGSSGELFF.

The sample holds a few counts of this clone. The chain employs TRBV12-5 and TRBJ2-3, with D possibly matching TRBD2 (5 bases). Trimming took 7 bases from V and 3 from J, leaving 11 bases between them. In germline, CDR1 is LGHNT, CDR2 FRNRAP. This CDR3 is 13 amino acids long. As DNA, the CDR3 is TGTGCTAGTGTTACAACGGGAACAGATACGCAGTATTTT. This translates into CASVTTGTDTQYF.